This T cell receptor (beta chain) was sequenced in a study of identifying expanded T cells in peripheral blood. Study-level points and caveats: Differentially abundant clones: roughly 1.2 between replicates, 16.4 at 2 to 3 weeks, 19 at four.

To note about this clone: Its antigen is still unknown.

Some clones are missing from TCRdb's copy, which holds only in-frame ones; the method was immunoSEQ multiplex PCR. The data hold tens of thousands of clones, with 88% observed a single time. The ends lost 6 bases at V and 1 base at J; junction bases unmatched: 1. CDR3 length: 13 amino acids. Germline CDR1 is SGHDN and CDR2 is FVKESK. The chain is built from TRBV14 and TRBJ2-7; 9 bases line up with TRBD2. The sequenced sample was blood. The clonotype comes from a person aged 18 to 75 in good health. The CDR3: CASRTSGSYEQYF. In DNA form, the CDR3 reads TGTGCCAGCAGAACTAGCGGGTCCTACGAGCAGTACTTC.